These T cell receptor beta chains were read from a single sample in a study of Ad26.COV2.S vaccination and SARS-CoV-2 variants. The method was immunoSEQ multiplex PCR; TCRdb's version includes in-frame clones alone and lacks a portion of them. The sample yields 250,000 or so clones, 70% to 90% seen once. The specimen comprised peripheral blood, sampled in a trial of Ad26.COV2.S vaccine versus placebo. These receptors were taken from a person aged 18 to 65 who received the Ad26.COV2.S COVID-19 vaccine or a placebo. Both conserved end residues are part of each CDR3. Each record gives: J gene, V gene, clone size, D gene, CDR3 protein, CDR3 DNA. D genes are given only for firm matches. Only part of the rows carry a size: once, few, many, or a class if the clone is expanded.

>TRBJ1-6|TRBV5-4|-|-
CASSLAAAGSRYNSPLHF
TGTGCCAGCAGCTTGGCCGCGGCAGGGTCTCGCTATAATTCACCCCTCCACTTT
>TRBJ2-5|TRBV4-2|-|TRBD2
CASSQTSGSQETQYF
TGTGCCAGCAGCCAAACTAGCGGCTCTCAAGAGACCCAGTACTTC
>TRBJ1-5|TRBV13|once|-
CASSLNRAQPQHF
TGTGCCAGCAGCTTAAACAGGGCACAGCCCCAGCATTTT
>TRBJ1-1|TRBV10-3|-|-
CAISVSRGNTEAFF
TGTGCCATCAGTGTCAGCAGGGGGAACACTGAAGCTTTCTTT
>TRBJ2-5|TRBV4-1|-|-
CASSHLGETQYF
TGCGCCAGCAGCCATCTAGGAGAGACCCAGTACTTC
>TRBJ1-5|TRBV21-1|-|-
CASSKASSGIQPQHF
TGTGCTAGCAGCAAAGCCTCCTCAGGGATTCAGCCCCAGCATTTT
>TRBJ2-3|TRBV7-2|-|-
CASSLGSGSDTQYF
TGTGCCAGCAGCTTAGGGTCAGGATCAGATACGCAGTATTTT
>TRBJ1-2|TRBV5-1|few|TRBD1
CASSSRQGGYGYTF
TGCGCCAGCAGCTCACGACAGGGGGGATATGGCTACACCTTC
>TRBJ1-1|TRBV7-9|-|TRBD1
CASSPQQGNEAFF
TGTGCCAGCAGTCCACAACAGGGGAATGAAGCTTTCTTT
>TRBJ1-1|TRBV7-2|few|-
CASSFARGNTEAFF
TGTGCCAGCAGCTTTGCCAGGGGTAACACTGAAGCTTTCTTT
>TRBJ1-4|TRBV5-5|few|TRBD1
CASSFAEGAEKLFF
TGTGCCAGCAGCTTCGCCGAGGGGGCGGAAAAACTGTTTTTT
>TRBJ1-1|TRBV9|-|-
CASSREGTTEAFF
TGTGCCAGCAGCCGGGAGGGCACCACTGAAGCTTTCTTT
>TRBJ2-1|TRBV5-6|-|-
CASKTSGHEQFF
TGTGCCAGCAAGACTAGTGGGCATGAGCAGTTCTTC
>TRBJ2-2|TRBV30|-|-
CAWGWGGYTGELFF
TGTGCCTGGGGCTGGGGCGGGTACACCGGGGAGCTGTTTTTT
>TRBJ2-1|TRBV6-2/TRBV6-3|-|-
CASSATSQSYNEQFF
TGTGCCAGCAGTGCTACTAGCCAATCCTACAATGAGCAGTTCTTC
>TRBJ2-2|TRBV7-2|once|-
CASRSTSSNTGELFF
TGTGCCAGCAGGAGCACGTCCTCGAACACCGGGGAGCTGTTTTTT
>TRBJ2-7|TRBV7-9|-|TRBD1
CASSFGGWTGGYEQYF
TGTGCCAGCAGCTTCGGAGGGTGGACAGGGGGGTACGAGCAGTACTTC
>TRBJ2-7|TRBV7-6|few|-
CASSLGATPYEQYF
TGTGCCAGCAGCTTAGGGGCCACCCCCTACGAGCAGTACTTC
>TRBJ1-1|TRBV12-3/TRBV12-4|-|-
CASSRHGNTEAFF
TGTGCCAGCAGTCGCCACGGGAACACTGAAGCTTTCTTT
>TRBJ2-5|TRBV30|-|-
CAWSVPGGKTQYF
TGTGCCTGGAGTGTCCCTGGTGGAAAGACCCAGTACTTC
>TRBJ1-6|TRBV2|-|-
CASSEIPGLDSPLHF
TGTGCCAGCAGTGAAATTCCGGGACTCGATTCACCCCTCCACTTT
>TRBJ2-7|TRBV5-1|-|TRBD2
CASSLESSGGAGSYEQYF
TGCGCCAGCAGCTTGGAGAGTAGCGGGGGGGCCGGGTCCTACGAGCAGTACTTC
>TRBJ1-5|TRBV19|-|-
CASSLDRSNQPQHF
TGTGCCAGTAGCTTGGACAGAAGCAATCAGCCCCAGCATTTT
>TRBJ1-6|TRBV4-2|-|-
CASSLGRRTRNSPLHF
TGTGCCAGCAGCCTCGGTAGGCGGACGAGGAATTCACCCCTCCACTTT
>TRBJ1-6|TRBV4-1|-|-
CASSQVRVSPLHF
TGCGCCAGCAGCCAGGTGAGGGTTTCACCCCTCCACTTT
>TRBJ2-6|TRBV7-2|-|-
CASSLFLPSGANVLTF
TGTGCCAGCAGCTTATTTCTCCCCTCTGGGGCCAACGTCCTGACTTTC
>TRBJ1-2|TRBV6-5|-|-
CASIYGGGANGYTF
TGTGCCAGCATCTATGGTGGGGGCGCGAATGGCTACACCTTC
>TRBJ2-3|TRBV14|-|-
CASRPGPGRTDTQYF
TGTGCCAGCAGGCCAGGCCCGGGGCGGACAGATACGCAGTATTTT
>TRBJ1-2|TRBV29-1|-|TRBD1
CSVAAGGGNYGYTF
TGCAGCGTTGCCGCAGGGGGTGGAAACTATGGCTACACCTTC
>TRBJ1-3|TRBV6-1|-|-
CASSDKGGMGGNTIYF
TGTGCCAGCAGTGATAAAGGGGGTATGGGAGGAAACACCATATATTTT
>TRBJ2-5|TRBV29-1|-|-
CSVEKGTGGRGQYF
TGCAGCGTTGAAAAAGGGACGGGGGGCAGAGGCCAGTACTTC
>TRBJ2-1|TRBV27|once|-
CASSLSGWGQRVNEQFF
TGTGCCAGCAGTTTATCGGGTTGGGGCCAAAGAGTCAATGAGCAGTTCTTC
>TRBJ2-3|TRBV18|-|TRBD2
CASTRAGGPADTQYF
TGTGCCAGCACCAGGGCGGGAGGGCCGGCAGATACGCAGTATTTT
>TRBJ1-4|TRBV11-2|few|-
CASSTYREGEKLFF
TGTGCCAGCAGCACCTACAGAGAGGGTGAAAAACTGTTTTTT
>TRBJ2-3|TRBV9|-|-
CASSPHSPGTDTQYF
TGTGCCAGCAGCCCTCACAGTCCCGGCACAGATACGCAGTATTTT
>TRBJ2-2|TRBV15|-|TRBD2
CATKSTHLGREGAQELFF
TGTGCCACCAAGTCGACCCATTTGGGGCGGGAGGGAGCCCAAGAGCTGTTTTTT
>TRBJ2-7|TRBV11-2|-|TRBD1
CASSLNMDRVHEQYF
TGTGCCAGCAGCCTGAATATGGACAGGGTCCACGAGCAGTACTTC
>TRBJ2-6|TRBV9|-|-
CASSLRAGANVLTF
TGTGCCAGCAGCCTTAGGGCTGGGGCCAACGTCCTGACTTTC
>TRBJ1-2|TRBV6-5|-|-
CASSLQRRGAYGYTF
TGTGCCAGCAGCCTCCAACGGCGAGGGGCGTATGGCTACACCTTC
>TRBJ2-3|TRBV29-1|-|TRBD2
CSGGTSGADTQYF
TGCAGCGGCGGGACTAGCGGAGCAGATACGCAGTATTTT
>TRBJ2-4|TRBV4-2|-|-
CASSQDHGTRKNIQYF
TGTGCCAGCAGCCAAGATCACGGGACAAGAAAAAACATTCAGTACTTC
>TRBJ2-3|TRBV24-1|-|TRBD1
CATSDPTGPFTDTQYF
TGTGCCACCAGTGACCCGACAGGGCCCTTCACAGATACGCAGTATTTT
>TRBJ1-2|TRBV18|-|-
CASSPGPYYGYTF
TGTGCCAGCTCACCAGGACCGTACTATGGCTACACCTTC
>TRBJ1-1|TRBV6-2/TRBV6-3|-|TRBD1
CASSYWTGQGLANTEAFF
TGTGCCAGCAGTTACTGGACGGGACAGGGGCTCGCGAACACTGAAGCTTTCTTT